Presented here are 14 T cell receptor beta chains from one specimen sequenced in a study of beta chain features in type 1 diabetes. Expressed TCRB transcripts were sequenced because the entire RNA isolate underwent reverse transcription. Profiling relied on immunoSEQ multiplex PCR, and the TCRdb table lists in-frame clones only, not all of them. The table lists around 200,000 clones, about 13% of them singletons. The sample comprised central memory CD4+ T cells from blood. The origin of the receptors is a woman aged 18 to 35 in good health.

J is TRBJ2-1 and V is TRBV6-4, with 12 bases fitting TRBD2. The V gene's germline CDR1 is MRHNA and CDR2 SNTAGT. V was pared by 3 bases and J by 4 bases, with 1 base of the junction left unmatched. The CDR3 contains 15 residues. The CDR3, as DNA: TGTGCCAGCAGTGATCTAGCGGGAGGGTACAATGAGCAGTTCTTC. Its protein product is CASSDLAGGYNEQFF.

The rearrangement links TRBV29-1 to TRBJ1-1, with 10 nucleotides matching TRBD1. Trimming cost V 5 bases and J 5 bases; bases outside gene matches: 11. CDR1 and CDR2 (germline): SQVTM, ANQGSEA. The CDR3 contains 15 residues. CDR3 amino acids: CSVLSWGQGITEAFF. The CDR3 DNA is TGCAGCGTTTTGTCTTGGGGACAGGGGATAACTGAAGCTTTCTTT.

This chain uses TRBV10-3 with TRBJ2-7; 7 bases line up with TRBD2. V lost 11 bases and J lost 6; bases outside the gene matches: 10. This CDR3 has 12 amino acids. CDR1 ENHRY and CDR2 SYGVKD come from the germline V gene. DNA of the CDR3: TGTGCCTCCCGGGCGGGAGTGTTCGAGCAGTACTTC. Translating gives CASRAGVFEQYF.

The genes are TRBV29-1 and TRBJ1-2; D not certain. The CDR3 has 13 amino acids. The V end was cut by 6 bases, the J end by 3 bases, with 14 bases between. Germline CDR1 and CDR2: SQVTM and ANQGSEA. In nucleotides, the CDR3 is TGCAGCGTCCCGGGAGTTGGGGACTATGGCTACACCTTC. This sequence encodes CSVPGVGDYGYTF.

This clone was found a few times. The genes are TRBV19 and TRBJ2-3; the D is unclear. V dropped 3 bases and J dropped 0 bases, with 4 bases sitting between them. The CDR3 spans 13 residues. Germline V gene sequence: CDR1 LNHDA, CDR2 SQIVND (reference sequence). In nucleotides, the CDR3 is TGTGCCAGTAGTATCCAGAGCACAGATACGCAGTATTTT. Its protein is CASSIQSTDTQYF.

This chain connects TRBV9 to TRBJ1-4; perhaps TRBD1 as D (6 bases). Germline lookup yields CDR1 SGDLS and CDR2 YYNGEE. This CDR3 spans 16 amino acids. V shed 0 bases and J shed 4 bases, with 13 bases lying between them. The CDR3 coding sequence is TGTGCCAGCAGCGTAGGTCTGGCAGGGGATAATGAAAAACTGTTTTTT. It codes for CASSVGLAGDNEKLFF.

This clone was observed a few times. This chain links TRBV7-2 with TRBJ2-3, with 7 bases matching TRBD2. CDR1 and CDR2 from the germline V gene are SGHTA and FQGNSA. V shed 5 bases and J 0 bases; nucleotides not matched to a gene: 2. CDR3 length: 14 amino acids. Here the CDR3 reads CASSRGDSTDTQYF. In DNA, the CDR3 is TGTGCCAGCAGCCGGGGGGACAGCACAGATACGCAGTATTTT. The whole variable domain, remainder taken from reference TRBV7-2 and TRBJ2-3, is GAGVSQSPSNKVTEKGKDVELRCDPISGHTALYWYRQSLGQGLEFLIYFQGNSAPDKSGLPSDRFSAERTGGSVSTLTIQRTQQEDSAVYLCASSRGDSTDTQYFGPGTRLTVL.

There are a few counts of this clone. The gene calls are TRBV28 and TRBJ2-7; D is possibly TRBD1 (5 bases). The CDR3 is 15 amino acids. Germline assignment: CDR1 MDHEN and CDR2 SYDVKM. V lost 6 bases and J lost 0, with 15 bases in between. The DNA of the CDR3 is TGTGCCAGCAGCATACCAGGGTTGGGCTCCTACGAGCAGTACTTC. The encoded protein is CASSIPGLGSYEQYF. Supplemented by reference TRBV28 and TRBJ2-7, the full variable domain reads DVKVTQSSRYLVKRTGEKVFLECVQDMDHENMFWYRQDPGLGLRLIYFSYDVKMKEKGDIPEGYSVSREKKERFSLILESASTNQTSMYLCASSIPGLGSYEQYFGPGTRLTVT.

The chain joins TRBV29-1 to TRBJ2-3, with a tentative D call TRBD1 (6 bases). From germline, CDR1 is SQVTM and CDR2 ANQGSEA. Between the trimmed V and J ends, which lost 4 bases and 5 bases, there was a span of 19 bases. The CDR3 consists of 15 residues. CDR3 DNA sequence: TGCAGCGTTGCACAGGGCGTCGGAGCGGAAGATACGCAGTATTTT. Amino acid sequence: CSVAQGVGAEDTQYF.

This clone was observed a handful of times. The chain links TRBV6-6 to TRBJ1-1; D not resolved. Trimming pared 6 bases from V and 1 base from J, leaving 15 bases between. The germline V gene encodes CDR1 MNHNY and CDR2 SVGAGI (reference sequence). This CDR3 has 15 amino acids. The CDR3 is CASSSPGLKNTEAFF. Written as DNA, the CDR3 is TGTGCCAGCAGCTCCCCCGGACTCAAGAACACTGAAGCTTTCTTT.

Points on this clone: In the same sample, other DNA sequences code for this CDR3. The chain combines TRBV5-4 with TRBJ2-1; 9 nucleotides line up with TRBD2. V gave up 2 bases and J gave up 2 bases; unmatched junction bases: 2. CDR1 and CDR2 from the germline V gene are SGHNT and YYREEE (reference sequence). This CDR3 is 15 amino acids long. CDR3 DNA sequence: TGTGCCAGCAGCTTTGCGGGGGGGCCCTACAATGAGCAGTTCTTC. This encodes CASSFAGGPYNEQFF.

This clone was found a few times. The chain joins TRBV7-9 to TRBJ2-3, with 9 bases matching TRBD1. The trim removed 5 bases at V and 2 bases at J, leaving 5 bases unmatched. In germline, CDR1 is SEHNR, CDR2 FQNEAQ (reference sequence). The CDR3 extends over 15 amino acids. The CDR3, as DNA: TGTGCCAGCAGCAGAGGGGACAGGGTCACAGATACGCAGTATTTT. Its protein product is CASSRGDRVTDTQYF.

This clone was seen more than once but under ten times. The V call is TRBV12-5, the J call TRBJ2-1, with TRBD1 matching over 7 bases. V lost 1 base, J lost 6 bases, and 6 bases stayed unmatched. Per germline, CDR1 LGHNT and CDR2 FRNRAP. CDR3 length: 15 residues. CDR3 sequence (DNA): TGTGCTAGTGGTTTGGGGGGACAGAGTCCCAATGAGCAGTTCTTC. Protein: CASGLGGQSPNEQFF. The full variable domain, rest sourced from reference TRBV12-5 and TRBJ2-1, is DARVTQTPRHKVTEMGQEVTMRCQPILGHNTVFWYRQTMMQGLELLAYFRNRAPLDDSGMPKDRFSAEMPDATLATLKIQPSEPRDSAVYFCASGLGGQSPNEQFFGPGTRLTVL.

The gene calls are TRBV27 and TRBJ2-1; TRBD2 aligns across 9 bases. The germline CDR1 and CDR2 sequences are MNHEY and SMNVEV (reference sequence). The CDR3 has 14 amino acids. The junction had 9 bases not matched to a gene; V was cut back by 6 bases and J by 9 bases. The DNA for the CDR3 is TGTGCCAGCAGCATTAGCGGGAGATGGTTTGAGCAGTTCTTC. Encoded protein: CASSISGRWFEQFF.